The following is a T cell receptor (beta chain) sequence with its context. Its antigen has not been determined. The sample holds no much larger clone one base away, and base qualities are not on file. Collaborating institutions collected whole blood in K2EDTA tubes following their own protocols. For TCRbeta analysis, collaborators shipped samples in one of three forms: frozen whole blood, isolated PBMCs, or DNA extracted from either of those sample types. This sample was included in a study of blood T cell repertoires in COVID-19 (dated by TCRdb to the early 2020s). With regard to the full study: The collaborator samples originated in the United States, Italy and Spain and spanned the acute and convalescent phases of COVID-19. The prospective study material was composed of cDNA or gDNA derived from T cells, B-cell-depleted T cells, or PBMCs. Deeply sampled blood TCRbeta repertoires from subjects exposed to, actively infected with, or recovered from COVID-19 were included in the dataset. The repertoires were released in a freely available public database intended as a resource for research on the immune response to SARS-CoV-2. Samples came from the ongoing ImmuneRACE study (first 160 participants) plus 1,254 subjects from 6 global collaborators. A de-identified subject ID, COVID-19 status, age in years and sex were almost always included in the sample metadata. Where available, HLA class I and class II types were obtained from metadata supplied by the sample provider rather than from assay-based typing. Broad study findings and their caveats: Clinical and demographic metadata were provided uncurated, with the amount varying by source and participant.

Germline trimming: 2 bases from V, 4 bases from J; junction bases outside gene matches: 10. The CDR3 measures 18 amino acids from cysteine to phenylalanine. The read is trimmed to its CDR3 DNA, 54 bases read in frame from base 1. For CDR1 and CDR2, the germline V gene lists MNHEY and SVGEGT. TCRbeta CDR3 regions were amplified from genomic DNA by means of the immunoSEQ Assay, a bias-controlled multiplex PCR. In the source study's methods: Nucleated cell counts per sample were estimated from amplification of reference gene primers within the assay. To quantify the absolute abundance of each unique TCRbeta CDR3 rearrangement, sequence reads were collapsed and filtered. For each sample, productive Simpson clonality was calculated by taking the square root of Simpson's diversity index across productive rearrangements. Entries here come from immuneACCESS through TCRdb and include only in-frame sequences with V and J called. Some clones fail to appear in such tables; in the studies checked, an unresolved V gene covers under half of the shortfall, and the cause of the remainder is unknown. From that table come the V and J calls and clone size; the DNA was used to work out D and trimming. The sample data list 61,000 or so clones, and approximately 79% of these were observed just once. Roughly 6% of the sample rests with the top ten.

Recombination linked TRBV6-2 or TRBV6-3 to TRBJ2-1, with 11 bases matching TRBD2. The clonotype comes from a woman in her 70s with acute or convalescent COVID-19. The sample consisted of peripheral blood. The CDR3 corresponds to CASSYPAASGGLYNEQFF. The base sequence is TGTGCCAGCAGTTACCCCGCGGCTAGCGGGGGGTTATACAATGAGCAGTTCTTC.